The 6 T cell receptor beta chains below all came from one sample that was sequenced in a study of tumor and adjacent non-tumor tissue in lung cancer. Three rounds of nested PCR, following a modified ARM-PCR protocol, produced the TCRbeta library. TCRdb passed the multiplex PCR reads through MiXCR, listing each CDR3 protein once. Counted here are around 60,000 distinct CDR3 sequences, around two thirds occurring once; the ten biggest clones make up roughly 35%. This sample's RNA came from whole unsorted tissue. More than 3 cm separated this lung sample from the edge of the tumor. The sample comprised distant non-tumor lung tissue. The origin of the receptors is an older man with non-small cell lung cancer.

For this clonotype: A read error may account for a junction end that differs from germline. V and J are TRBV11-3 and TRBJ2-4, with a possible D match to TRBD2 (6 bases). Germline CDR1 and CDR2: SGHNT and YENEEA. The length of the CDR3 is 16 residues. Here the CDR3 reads CASSINAGQAKNIQYF. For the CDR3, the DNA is TGTGCAAGCAGCATAAACGCGGGGCAAGCCAAAAACATTCAATACTTC. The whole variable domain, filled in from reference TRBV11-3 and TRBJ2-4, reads EAGVVQSPRYKIIEKKQPVAFWCNPISGHNTLYWYLQNLGQGPELLIRYENEEAVDDSQLPKDRFSAERLKGVDSTLKIQPAELGDSAVYLCASSINAGQAKNIQYFGAGTRLSVL.

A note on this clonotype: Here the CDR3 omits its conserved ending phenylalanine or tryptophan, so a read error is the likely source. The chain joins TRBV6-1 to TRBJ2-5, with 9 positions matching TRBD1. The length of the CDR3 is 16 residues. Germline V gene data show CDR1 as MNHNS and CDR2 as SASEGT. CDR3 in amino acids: CASNPEVGQGRETQYL. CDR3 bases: TGTGCTAGCAACCCCGAGGTGGGACAGGGACGGGAGACCCAGTACCTC.

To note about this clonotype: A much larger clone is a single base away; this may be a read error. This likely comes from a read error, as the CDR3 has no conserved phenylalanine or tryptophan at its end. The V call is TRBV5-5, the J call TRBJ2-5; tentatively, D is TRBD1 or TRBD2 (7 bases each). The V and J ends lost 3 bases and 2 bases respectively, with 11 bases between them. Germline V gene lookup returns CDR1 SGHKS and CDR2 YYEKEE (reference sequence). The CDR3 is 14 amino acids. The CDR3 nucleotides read TGTGCCAGCAGCTCGGGGGGACAGCAAGAGACCCAGTACCTC. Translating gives CASSSGGQQETQYL.

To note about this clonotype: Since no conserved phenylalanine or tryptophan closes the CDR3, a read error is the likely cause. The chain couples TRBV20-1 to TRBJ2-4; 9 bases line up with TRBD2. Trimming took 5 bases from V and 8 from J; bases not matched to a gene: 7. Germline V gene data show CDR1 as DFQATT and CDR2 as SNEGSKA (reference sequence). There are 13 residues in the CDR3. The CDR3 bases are TGCAGTGCTTGGGGACTAGCCTTAGACATTCAGTACCTC. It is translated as CSAWGLALDIQYL.

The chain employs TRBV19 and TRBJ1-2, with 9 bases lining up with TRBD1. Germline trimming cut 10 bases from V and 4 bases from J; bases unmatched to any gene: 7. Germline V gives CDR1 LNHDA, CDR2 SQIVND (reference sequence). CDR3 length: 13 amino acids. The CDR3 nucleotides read TGTGCCACCTCGACAGGGGGTATCTATGGCTACACCTTC. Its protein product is CATSTGGIYGYTF.

The CDR3 loop reads CSVEQETQYF. The CDR3 DNA follows: TGCAGCGTCGAACAAGAGACCCAGTACTTC. This chain connects TRBV29-1 to TRBJ2-5; D gene uncertain. CDR3 length: 10 amino acids. CDR1 and CDR2 from the germline V gene are SQVTM and ANQGSEA. Between the trimmed V and J ends, which lost 6 bases and 2 bases, there was a span of 4 bases.